The entry that follows covers one T cell receptor gamma chain sequence. Its antigen is still unknown. There are no base qualities to consult, and no much larger clone falls within one base. Thymic samples were depleted of alphabeta T cells, then CD3+ TCRVdelta1+ TCRVdelta2- thymocytes were FACS-sorted. The purity of the sorted Vdelta1+ thymocytes was between roughly 98% and 99.6%. The thymic specimens were obtained from seven or eight paediatric patients who were undergoing corrective cardiac surgery and ranged in age from roughly 5 days to 17 months. After the thymic tissue was dispersed, mononuclear cells were isolated using a Histopaque-1077 density gradient. For staining, the antibodies used were anti-TCRVdelta1 clone TS8.2, anti-TCRVdelta2 clone B6, anti-CD3 clone HIT3a and anti-TCRalphabeta clone IP26. The sample is drawn from a study of Vδ1+ human thymocytes (dated 2018 in TCRdb). As for the study more broadly: mRNA-level TRG and TRD CDR3 repertoires of highly purified Vdelta1+ thymocytes from young children were characterised as a data resource. Earlier work had validated the multiplex-based CDR3 amplicon strategy against 5'RACE-based methods for generating CDR3 amplicons.

CDR1 and CDR2, looked up from the germline V gene, are VENAVY and YDSYNSRV. V ends up 5 bases short and J 9 bases short, with an unmatched junction base count of 3. The CDR3 sequence holds 11 residues, the cysteine and phenylalanine included. The kept DNA is CDR3 alone, 33 bases in frame from the first base. Points the paper makes about the study in general: Many TRG clonotypes were shared between donors (up to about 7x10^3), whereas TRD repertoires were essentially private (max 116 shared). The thymic TRG and TRD repertoires appeared highly polyclonal, with Gaussian CDR3 length distributions, in contrast to the oligoclonal repertoires of peripheral blood. Because no clustering by age or sex was seen, donors were not stratified by age or sex in the analyses. Even though sort purity was high, around 20% of thymic TRD sequences were Vdelta2 (and few were Vdelta3), which was not the case for the peripheral blood Vdelta1+ controls. Because unexpected Vdelta2 sequences could lead to misinterpretation of bulk repertoire data, the authors recommended using highly purified populations and validating at the single-cell level.

RNA was isolated using the RNeasy mini kit, and reverse transcription was performed with Superscript III. CDR3 amplicons were generated by multiplex PCR with pooled V-gene forward primers and a constant-region reverse primer carrying Illumina adaptor overhangs. Amplicons were gel-purified, then indexed with Nextera index primers over about 8 extra PCR cycles and purified with AMPure XP beads. The libraries were sequenced on an Illumina MiSeq using paired-end 250 bp reads, dual indexing and an approximately 20% PhiX spike-in. In the source study's methods: Read quality was checked with FastQC, and TRG read pairs were merged using ea-utils fastq-join. Annotation of sequences was performed with IMGT/HighV-QUEST, only productive sequences with unambiguous V-gene assignment were retained, and clonotypes were defined by identical CDR3 sequence. Downstream analysis used VDJtools 1.1.1, tcR 2.2.3, Treemap and vegan Shannon diversity in R 3.4.4. For TCRdb, the public reads were processed anew by CATT, and duplicate DNA sequences were folded into one row. These V and J calls derive from TCRdb rather than the authors' analysis. Across this sample there are about 36,000 gamma-chain clones, with 20% to 25% seen only once. The biggest ten clones account for around 2% of the sample.

Sequenced input: Vdelta1+ gamma-delta thymocytes from the thymus. This specimen's cell subset or site label, per the study, means: FACS-sorted CD3+ TCRalphabeta- TCRVdelta1+ TCRVdelta2- thymocytes. The sequence derives from a girl under three years old who had congenital heart surgery. Recombination connected TRGV8 to TRGJP2. The sequenced DNA: TGTGCCACCTGGGCCCATTGGATCAAGACGTTT. It translates as CATWAHWIKTF.